The rows below give T cell receptor beta chains drawn from one sample of a study of blood T cells in healthy people across ages. TCRdb re-called the 5' RACE reads through MiXCR, storing one row per CDR3 protein. The sample carries around 580,000 distinct CDR3 sequences, around 48% recorded once. The sample was blood. Receptor source: a man older than 75 in good health. The CDR3 runs from the conserved cysteine through the conserved F or W. The order of the fields is J gene, V gene, clone size, D gene, CDR3 DNA, CDR3 protein. A D gene is named only where the DNA matches it firmly. Where a row states a size, it is once, few, many or the class of an expanded clone; other rows omit it.

>TRBJ2-3|TRBV4-1|NA|NA
TGCGCCAGCAGCCAGCCCGGGACTCAGGTTGCGCAGTATTTT
CASSQPGTQVAQYF
>TRBJ1-2|TRBV18|NA|NA
TGTGCCAGCTCACCGGGGGGTGCCAACTATGGCTACACCTTC
CASSPGGANYGYTF
>TRBJ2-1|TRBV6-6|NA|NA
TGTGCCAGCAGTTACTCGGGGGCTTGGTCGTACAATGAGCAGTTCTTC
CASSYSGAWSYNEQFF
>TRBJ2-5|TRBV20-1|many|NA
TGCAGTGCTTACGTCCGTGACGGGTCCCAGTACTTC
CSAYVRDGSQYF
>TRBJ2-7|TRBV6-5|many|TRBD1
TGTGCCAGCAGTTTCTTCGGGACAGCAAGCTCCTACGAGCAGTACTTC
CASSFFGTASSYEQYF
>TRBJ2-7|TRBV10-3|NA|NA
TGTGCCATCAGTGAGTCGGAGGACATCGAGCAGTACTTC
CAISESEDIEQYF
>TRBJ1-1|TRBV10-3|NA|NA
TGTGCCATCAGTGAGTCTCAGGGCTCGCGCGCTGAAGCTTTCTTT
CAISESQGSRAEAFF
>TRBJ1-1|TRBV10-3|NA|NA
TGTGCCATCAGTGATCGAAACTGGGGGGCAGTGGCTTTCTTT
CAISDRNWGAVAFF
>TRBJ2-7|TRBV6-5|many|NA
TGTGCCAGCAGACCGTCAGCGCTTTGCGAGCAGTACTTC
CASRPSALCEQYF
>TRBJ2-7|TRBV9|few|NA
TGTGCCAGCAGCGTCGACTTGAGAAGCTCCTACGAGCAGTACTTC
CASSVDLRSSYEQYF
>TRBJ2-7|TRBV6-5|many|TRBD1
TGTGCCAGCAGTAAGAGACAGGGGGAATACGAGCAGTACTTC
CASSKRQGEYEQYF
>TRBJ2-1|TRBV7-9|NA|NA
TGTGCCAGCCGCCAAAAGGATGAGCAGTTCTTC
CASRQKDEQFF
>TRBJ1-2|TRBV5-6|NA|TRBD1
TGTGCCAGCACCCGGGGACAGCCCAGCTATGGCTACACCTTC
CASTRGQPSYGYTF
>TRBJ1-6|TRBV20-1|NA|NA
TGCAGTGGCAGACCTCAGGGTAATTCACCCCTCCACTTT
CSGRPQGNSPLHF
>TRBJ2-1|TRBV20-1|NA|TRBD2
TGCAGTGCCGCCCGGACTAGCGGGAGTTCGAATGAGCAGTTCTTC
CSAARTSGSSNEQFF
>TRBJ2-5|TRBV6-6|many|TRBD1
TGTGCCAGCAGTCGTCAGGGACAGGGAAGCGAGACCCAGTACTTC
CASSRQGQGSETQYF
>TRBJ2-1|TRBV9|once|TRBD2
TGTGCCAGCAGCGCTAGCGGGGAAATGTACAATGAGCAGTTCTTC
CASSASGEMYNEQFF
>TRBJ2-2|TRBV7-2|NA|NA
TGTGCCAGCAGCCGGGACCGACTAAACACCGGGGAGCTGTTTTTT
CASSRDRLNTGELFF
>TRBJ1-2|TRBV7-9|few|NA
TGTGCCAGCAGCAAACCGGGGGCCTATGGCTACACCTTC
CASSKPGAYGYTF
>TRBJ2-5|TRBV28|few|NA
TGTGCCAGCAGTTCCCGTAGGTGGACAGTCGGCGAGCCTCAAGAGACCCAGTACTTC
CASSSRRWTVGEPQETQYF
>TRBJ2-2|TRBV25-1|NA|NA
TGTGCCAGCAAAAAAGGAGAGGTGAACACCGGGGAGCTGTTTTTT
CASKKGEVNTGELFF
>TRBJ1-1|TRBV6-6|many|NA
TGTGCCAGCAGTTCTGGGGGCGAGGAAGCTTTCTTT
CASSSGGEEAFF